The 27 T cell receptor beta chains in this list originate from one sample, sequenced in a study of shared clonotypes between healthy human individuals. Clones were sequenced by immunoSEQ multiplex PCR, and TCRdb holds only the in-frame ones, with some missing. The table has fewer than 1.8 million clones, 98% seen once. Sequencing was performed on naive CD4+ T cells sorted from blood. The subset was: CD45RA+ positively selected. These receptors all come from a man aged 25-40 years in good health.

This clone showed up just once. The CDR3 region has the DNA TGCGCCAGCAGCTTGCAGGGTTTCCCCCCCGGGGAGCTGTTTTTT. This encodes CASSLQGFPPGELFF. The J gene is TRBJ2-2, the V gene TRBV5-1, with D perhaps TRBD1 (5 bases). This CDR3 has 15 amino acids. The V end was cut by 1 base, the J end by 6 bases, with 13 bases between. CDR1 and CDR2 from the germline V gene are SGHRS and YFSETQ.

The genes are TRBV2 and TRBJ2-1, with D possibly matching TRBD2 (6 bases). This CDR3 is built from 12 residues. Germline CDR1 SNHLY, CDR2 FYNNEI. Trimming took off 2 bases at V and 15 bases at J, with 14 bases between the two ends. In DNA, the CDR3 is TGTGCCAGCAGTGAACGAGGGACCGGGGGGTTCTTC. It yields the protein CASSERGTGGFF.

V usage is TRBV9 and J usage is TRBJ2-3; a possible D gene is TRBD2 (5 bases). This CDR3 comprises 13 residues. Trimming removed 1 base at V and 7 bases at J, with 10 bases between. In germline, CDR1 is SGDLS, CDR2 YYNGEE. CDR3 loop: CASSVRGSNTQYF. CDR3 nucleotides: TGTGCCAGCAGCGTACGGGGTTCAAATACGCAGTATTTT.

This rearrangement joins TRBV30 to TRBJ2-7; 7 positions agree with TRBD2. Trimming removed 0 bases from V and 2 bases from J; junction bases left unmatched: 7. The CDR3 is 15 residues long. In germline, CDR1 is GTSNPN, CDR2 SVGIG (reference sequence). The DNA of the CDR3 is TGTGCCTGGAGTGTAGAAGCGGGAAGGCCCTACGAGCAGTACTTC. Amino acids: CAWSVEAGRPYEQYF.

This chain joins TRBV6-1 and TRBJ2-7; 7 bases line up with TRBD2. The germline gives CDR1 MNHNS, CDR2 SASEGT. Trimming cost V 1 base and J 5 bases; bases outside gene matches: 5. The CDR3 contains 14 residues. The chain's CDR3 is CASSEEYRGDEQYF. The CDR3, as DNA: TGTGCCAGCAGTGAAGAATACCGGGGGGACGAGCAGTACTTC.

The J gene is TRBJ1-4, the V gene TRBV5-1; maybe TRBD1 (5 bases). This CDR3 has 15 residues. V was pared by 5 bases and J by 4 bases, with 15 bases between. Germline loops: CDR1 SGHRS, CDR2 YFSETQ. The CDR3 sequence is CASSSSGQGNEKLFF. The CDR3 DNA follows: TGCGCCAGCAGTTCGAGTGGGCAGGGTAATGAAAAACTGTTTTTT.

The chain has TRBV6-1 and TRBJ2-7; a possible D gene is TRBD2 (6 bases). CDR3 length: 15 residues. The V and J ends lost 3 bases and 1 base respectively, with 13 bases between them. CDR1 and CDR2 (germline): MNHNS, SASEGT. CDR3 sequence (DNA): TGTGCCAGCAGTGAGGAGGGGCCTAGGTCCTACGAGCAGTACTTC. It specifies CASSEEGPRSYEQYF.

With respect to this clone: Other nucleotide sequences from this sample produce the same CDR3. The chain employs TRBV29-1 and TRBJ1-2, with 10 nucleotides matching TRBD1. Trimming took 1 base from V and 2 from J; bases not matched to a gene: 4. The CDR3 extends over 15 amino acids. Per germline, CDR1 SQVTM and CDR2 ANQGSEA. CDR3 sequence (DNA): TGCAGCGTTGAAGGCCCGGGACAGGGGAACTATGGCTACACCTTC. Amino acid sequence: CSVEGPGQGNYGYTF.

This clone was recorded only once. This rearrangement joins TRBV27 to TRBJ2-7; the match to TRBD2 covers 10 bases. CDR3 length: 14 residues. The ends lost 3 bases at V and 4 bases at J; junction bases unmatched: 3. The germline CDR1 and CDR2 sequences are MNHEY and SMNVEV (reference sequence). CDR3 sequence reads: CASSLASGRYEQYF. CDR3 nucleotide sequence: TGTGCCAGCAGTTTGGCTAGCGGGAGATACGAGCAGTACTTC.

This rearrangement joins TRBV6-5 to TRBJ1-1, with 7 bases lining up with TRBD1. CDR1 is MNHEY, CDR2 SVGAGI, per germline. The CDR3 covers 15 residues. Trimming cost V 0 bases and J 4 bases; bases outside gene matches: 5. The CDR3 sequence is CASSYSWDRITEAFF. The CDR3 nucleotides read TGTGCCAGCAGTTACTCGTGGGACAGAATCACTGAAGCTTTCTTT.

This chain connects TRBV18 to TRBJ2-3; 7 bases align to TRBD2. The V gene end was trimmed by 0 bases and the J gene end by 0 bases; junction bases not matched to a gene: 3. This CDR3 comprises 16 residues. CDR1 and CDR2 from the germline V gene are KGHSH and LQKENI. DNA of the CDR3: TGTGCCAGCTCACCACCCGGACTAGTCAGCACAGATACGCAGTATTTT. It specifies CASSPPGLVSTDTQYF. The whole variable domain, filled in from reference TRBV18 and TRBJ2-3, reads NAGVMQNPRHLVRRRGQEARLRCSPMKGHSHVYWYRQLPEEGLKFMVYLQKENIIDESGMPKERFSAEFPKEGPSILRIQQVVRGDSAAYFCASSPPGLVSTDTQYFGPGTRLTVL.

In its sample, this clone was seen a few times. The chain has TRBV7-9 and TRBJ2-7; maybe TRBD1 (6 bases). Between the trimmed V and J ends, which lost 5 bases and 2 bases, there was a span of 13 bases. The length of the CDR3 is 14 residues. Germline V CDR1 and CDR2: SEHNR, FQNEAQ (reference sequence). DNA of the CDR3: TGTGCCAGCAGCCTTACAGGGCCTCCCTACGAGCAGTACTTC. It specifies CASSLTGPPYEQYF.

J is TRBJ2-2 and V is TRBV5-1; tentatively, D is TRBD1 (6 bases). Trimming removed 6 bases at V and 2 bases at J, with 17 bases between. CDR1 and CDR2 from the germline V gene are SGHRS and YFSETQ. The CDR3 length is 16 residues. CDR3 in DNA: TGCGCCAGCACCCCCCTACAGGGAAGTAACACCGGGGAGCTGTTTTTT. This encodes CASTPLQGSNTGELFF.

The rearrangement uses TRBV5-1 and TRBJ2-3; D is perhaps TRBD1 (6 bases). Germline V gives CDR1 SGHRS, CDR2 YFSETQ. V shed 4 bases and J shed 2 bases, with 17 bases lying between them. The CDR3 runs 16 residues. CDR3 in DNA: TGCGCCAGCAGCATCACAGGGAGAGGCGTCACAGATACGCAGTATTTT. Its translation is CASSITGRGVTDTQYF.

The V and J genes are TRBV30 and TRBJ2-5; D tentatively reads TRBD1 or TRBD2 (5 bases each). Germline-derived CDR1 and CDR2 are GTSNPN and SVGIG (reference sequence). CDR3 length: 18 amino acids. V lost 0 bases to trimming and J lost 5 bases, with 25 bases between them. The CDR3 coding sequence is TGTGCCTGGAGTGTGGGGCACCCGATGAGGACTGTGAAGGAGACCCAGTACTTC. This codes for CAWSVGHPMRTVKETQYF.

The rearrangement joins TRBV2 to TRBJ2-7, with D possibly matching TRBD2 (6 bases). Per germline, CDR1 SNHLY and CDR2 FYNNEI. The CDR3 is 14 residues long. V lost 6 bases to trimming and J lost 1 base, with 13 bases between them. CDR3 bases: TGTGCCAGCAGGCGGGGACTGGCATCCTACGAGCAGTACTTC. Amino acid sequence: CASRRGLASYEQYF.

V usage is TRBV27 and J usage is TRBJ2-5, with TRBD2 identical over 13 bases. There are 17 residues in the CDR3. Trimming cost V 2 bases and J 5 bases; bases outside gene matches: 8. Germline V lookup: CDR1 MNHEY, CDR2 SMNVEV (reference sequence). The CDR3 coding sequence is TGTGCCAGCAGTTTAACCCGCCCGGGACTAGCGGGGGAGACCCAGTACTTC. Protein sequence: CASSLTRPGLAGETQYF.

The chain links TRBV7-2 to TRBJ2-5; D may be TRBD1 or TRBD2 (6 bases each). The V gene lost 2 bases and the J gene lost 5 bases, with 15 bases spanning the gap. Germline V gene lookup returns CDR1 SGHTA and CDR2 FQGNSA. The CDR3 runs to 15 residues. CDR3 sequence: CASSLNAGQGETQYF. The CDR3 DNA reads as TGTGCCAGCAGCTTAAACGCGGGACAAGGGGAGACCCAGTACTTC.

This chain links TRBV30 with TRBJ1-4; no firm D call. This CDR3 spans 15 amino acids. In germline, CDR1 is GTSNPN, CDR2 SVGIG (reference sequence). V lost 0 bases and J 5 bases, leaving 13 bases between the germline ends. CDR3 DNA: TGTGCCTGGAGTGTAAGGCGGGGAGCGAATGAAAAACTGTTTTTT. It yields the protein CAWSVRRGANEKLFF. Using reference TRBV30 and TRBJ1-4 for the parts outside the CDR3, the full variable domain is SQTIHQWPATLVQPVGSPLSLECTVEGTSNPNLYWYRQAAGRGLQLLFYSVGIGQISSEVPQNLSASRPQDRQFILSSKKLLLSDSGFYLCAWSVRRGANEKLFFGSGTQLSVL.

This clone was recorded many times. The chain has TRBV5-4 and TRBJ2-6; 16 nucleotides line up with TRBD2. The CDR3 runs 18 residues. V shed 4 bases, J shed 4 bases, and the junction held 5 bases outside the gene matches. Germline values: CDR1 SGHNT, CDR2 YYREEE (reference sequence). In DNA, the CDR3 is TGTGCCAGCAGCCGGGGACTAGCGGGAGGGGGAGGGGCCAACGTCCTGACTTTC. It encodes CASSRGLAGGGGANVLTF.

V and J are TRBV5-1 and TRBJ2-7; a weak D match, TRBD2 (6 bases). Germline CDR1 SGHRS, CDR2 YFSETQ. Trimming took 3 bases from V and 2 from J, leaving 24 bases between them. The CDR3 contains 18 residues. The CDR3 sequence: CASSYQEGSWTKAYEQYF. DNA for the CDR3: TGCGCCAGCAGCTATCAGGAGGGGTCCTGGACCAAGGCCTACGAGCAGTACTTC.

The chain links TRBV5-4 to TRBJ2-7; 7 nucleotides match TRBD1. With V trimmed by 4 bases and J by 3 bases, 10 bases remained unmatched. This CDR3 is built from 15 residues. Germline loops: CDR1 SGHNT, CDR2 YYREEE (reference sequence). CDR3: CASSPRQGRDYEQYF. The CDR3 region has the DNA TGTGCCAGCAGCCCACGACAGGGTCGGGACTACGAGCAGTACTTC. Supplemented by reference TRBV5-4 and TRBJ2-7, the full variable domain reads ETGVTQSPTHLIKTRGQQVTLRCSSQSGHNTVSWYQQALGQGPQFIFQYYREEENGRGNFPPRFSGLQFPNYSSELNVNALELDDSALYLCASSPRQGRDYEQYFGPGTRLTVT.

The CDR3 protein is CSVLPKETQYF. In DNA form, the CDR3 reads TGCAGCGTTTTGCCAAAAGAGACCCAGTACTTC. The V and J genes are TRBV29-1 and TRBJ2-5; D not resolved. Germline-derived CDR1 and CDR2 are SQVTM and ANQGSEA. The V gene lost 5 bases and the J gene lost 3 bases, with 7 bases spanning the gap. The CDR3 has 11 amino acids.

The genes are TRBV7-2 and TRBJ1-1; D gene uncertain. Germline CDR1 reads SGHTA; CDR2 reads FQGNSA. The V and J ends lost 5 bases and 1 base respectively, with 8 bases between them. This CDR3 has 13 amino acids. The CDR3 loop is CASSIEQNTEAFF. CDR3 in DNA: TGTGCCAGCAGCATTGAACAGAACACTGAAGCTTTCTTT.

The V gene is TRBV11-2, the J gene TRBJ2-7, with unresolved D. This CDR3 is built from 15 residues. The germline V gene has CDR1 SGHAT and CDR2 FQNNGV. Trimming cost V 0 bases and J 0 bases, with 9 bases left between them. The CDR3 loop is CASSLERVSSYEQYF. Written as DNA, the CDR3 is TGTGCCAGCAGCTTAGAACGGGTGAGCTCCTACGAGCAGTACTTC.

This clone was observed a single time. The CDR3 coding sequence is TGTGCCAGCAGCGTAGCCCCTTTAGGAGGGGGGACTGAAGCTTTCTTT. It codes for CASSVAPLGGGTEAFF. This chain connects TRBV9 to TRBJ1-1; possibly TRBD1 for D (6 bases). Trimming pared 0 bases from V and 5 bases from J, leaving 17 bases between. Germline CDR1 SGDLS, CDR2 YYNGEE. The CDR3 length is 16 residues. Using reference TRBV9 and TRBJ1-1 for the parts outside the CDR3, the full variable domain is DSGVTQTPKHLITATGQRVTLRCSPRSGDLSVYWYQQSLDQGLQFLIQYYNGEERAKGNILERFSAQQFPDLHSELNLSSLELGDSALYFCASSVAPLGGGTEAFFGQGTRLTVV.

This rearrangement joins TRBV19 to TRBJ2-3; D ambiguous. Germline-derived CDR1 and CDR2 are LNHDA and SQIVND (reference sequence). The CDR3 has 13 residues. V lost 6 bases to trimming and J lost 9 bases, with 16 bases between them. CDR3 sequence reads: CASSRSPGQTQYF. The CDR3 coding sequence is TGTGCCAGTAGCAGGAGCCCCGGTCAGACGCAGTATTTT.